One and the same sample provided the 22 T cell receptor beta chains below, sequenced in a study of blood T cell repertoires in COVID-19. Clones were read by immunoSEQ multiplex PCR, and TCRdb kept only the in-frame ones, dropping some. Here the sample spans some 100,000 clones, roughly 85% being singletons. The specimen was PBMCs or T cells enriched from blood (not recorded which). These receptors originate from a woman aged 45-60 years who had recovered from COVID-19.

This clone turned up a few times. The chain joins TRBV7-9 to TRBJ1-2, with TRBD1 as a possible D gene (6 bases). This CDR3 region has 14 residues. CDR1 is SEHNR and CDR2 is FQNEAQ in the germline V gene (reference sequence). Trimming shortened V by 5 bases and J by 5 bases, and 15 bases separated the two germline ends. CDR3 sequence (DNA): TGTGCCAGCAGCAGGGGACAAGCTGAGTATGGCTACACCTTC. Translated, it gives CASSRGQAEYGYTF.

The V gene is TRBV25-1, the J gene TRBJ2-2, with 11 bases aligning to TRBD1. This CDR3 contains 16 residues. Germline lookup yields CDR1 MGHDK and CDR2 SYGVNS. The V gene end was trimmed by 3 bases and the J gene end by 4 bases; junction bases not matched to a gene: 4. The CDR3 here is CASSDRDRGVTGELFF. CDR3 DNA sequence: TGTGCCAGCAGTGATCGGGACAGGGGGGTCACCGGGGAGCTGTTTTTT. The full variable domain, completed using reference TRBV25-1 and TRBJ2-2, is EADIYQTPRYLVIGTGKKITLECSQTMGHDKMYWYQQDPGMELHLIHYSYGVNSTEKGDLSSESTVSRIRTEHFPLTLESARPSHTSQYLCASSDRDRGVTGELFFGEGSRLTVL.

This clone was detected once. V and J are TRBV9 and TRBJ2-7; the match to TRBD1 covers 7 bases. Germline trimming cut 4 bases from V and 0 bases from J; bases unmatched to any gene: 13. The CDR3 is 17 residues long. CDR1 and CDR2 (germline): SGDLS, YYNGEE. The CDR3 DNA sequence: TGTGCCAGCAGCCACCCGTTCACTGGGGACAGCTCCTACGAGCAGTACTTC. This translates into CASSHPFTGDSSYEQYF.

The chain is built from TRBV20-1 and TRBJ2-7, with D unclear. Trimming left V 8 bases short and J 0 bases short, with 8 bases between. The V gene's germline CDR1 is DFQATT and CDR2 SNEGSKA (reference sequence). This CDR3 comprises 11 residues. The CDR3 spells CSLLSSYEQYF. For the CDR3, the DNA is TGCAGTCTACTATCCTCCTACGAGCAGTACTTC.

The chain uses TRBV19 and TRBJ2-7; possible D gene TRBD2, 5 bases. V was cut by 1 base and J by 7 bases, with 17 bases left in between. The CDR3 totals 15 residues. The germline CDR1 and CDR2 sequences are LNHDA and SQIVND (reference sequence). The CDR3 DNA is TGTGCCAGTAGTATAGTTTTGGCGGGCCTCGGAGAGCAGTACTTC. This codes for CASSIVLAGLGEQYF.

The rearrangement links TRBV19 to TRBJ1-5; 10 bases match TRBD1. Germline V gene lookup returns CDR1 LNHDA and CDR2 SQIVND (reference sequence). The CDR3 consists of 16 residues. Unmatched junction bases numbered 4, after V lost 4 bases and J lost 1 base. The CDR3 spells CASSTRQGASNQPQHF. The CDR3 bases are TGTGCCAGTAGTACGCGACAGGGGGCGAGCAATCAGCCCCAGCATTTT.

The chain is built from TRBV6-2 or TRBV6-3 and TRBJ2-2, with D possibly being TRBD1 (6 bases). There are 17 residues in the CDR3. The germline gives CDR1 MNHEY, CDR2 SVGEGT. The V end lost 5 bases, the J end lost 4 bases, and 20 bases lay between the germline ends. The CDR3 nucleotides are TGTGCCAGCAGTCGCCCAGGGGCCCACGCTGCCACCGGGGAGCTGTTTTTT. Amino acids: CASSRPGAHAATGELFF.

DNA of the CDR3: TGCGCCAGCACAGGTCTAGCGGGCTCGGATGAGCAGTTCTTC. It is translated as CASTGLAGSDEQFF. The chain links TRBV10-1 to TRBJ2-1, with 8 bases lining up with TRBD2. The CDR3 spans 14 residues. The germline V gene has CDR1 WNHNN and CDR2 SYGVQD (reference sequence). V gave up 7 bases and J gave up 8 bases; unmatched junction bases: 10.

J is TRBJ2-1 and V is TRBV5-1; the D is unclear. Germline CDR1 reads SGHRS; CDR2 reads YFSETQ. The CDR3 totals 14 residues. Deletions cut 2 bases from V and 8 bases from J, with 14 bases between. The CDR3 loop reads CASSFRPLGDEQFF. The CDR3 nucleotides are TGCGCCAGCAGCTTCCGACCACTGGGCGATGAGCAGTTCTTC.

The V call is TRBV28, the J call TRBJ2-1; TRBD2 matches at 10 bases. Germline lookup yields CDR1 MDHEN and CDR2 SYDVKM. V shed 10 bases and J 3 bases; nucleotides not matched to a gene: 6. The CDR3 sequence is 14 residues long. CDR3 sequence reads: CATDGTSDYNEQFF. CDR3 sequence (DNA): TGTGCCACAGACGGGACTAGCGACTACAATGAGCAGTTCTTC.

The chain's CDR3 is CASTRRTSGISYNEQFF. The CDR3 DNA follows: TGTGCCAGCACGCGAAGGACTAGCGGAATATCCTACAATGAGCAGTTCTTC. The rearrangement links TRBV5-6 to TRBJ2-1; 10 nucleotides agree with TRBD2. This CDR3 has 17 residues. From germline, CDR1 is SGHDT and CDR2 YYEEEE. Trimming at V came to 6 bases and at J to 1 base, leaving 10 bases not matched to a gene. Full variable domain (remainder filled in from reference TRBV5-6 and TRBJ2-1): DAGVTQSPTHLIKTRGQQVTLRCSPKSGHDTVSWYQQALGQGPQFIFQYYEEEERQRGNFPDRFSGHQFPNYSSELNVNALLLGDSALYLCASTRRTSGISYNEQFFGPGTRLTVL.

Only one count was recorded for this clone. CDR3 bases: TGTGCCAGCAGTTTGTTCGTCGCCCAGGGGCCAGAGACCCAGTACTTC. Translation: CASSLFVAQGPETQYF. This chain connects TRBV28 to TRBJ2-5; a possible D gene is TRBD1 (6 bases). CDR1 is MDHEN and CDR2 is SYDVKM in the germline V gene. The CDR3 is made up of 16 amino acids. Between the trimmed V and J ends, which lost 3 bases and 4 bases, there was a span of 18 bases. Using reference TRBV28 and TRBJ2-5 for the parts outside the CDR3, the full variable domain is DVKVTQSSRYLVKRTGEKVFLECVQDMDHENMFWYRQDPGLGLRLIYFSYDVKMKEKGDIPEGYSVSREKKERFSLILESASTNQTSMYLCASSLFVAQGPETQYFGPGTRLLVL.

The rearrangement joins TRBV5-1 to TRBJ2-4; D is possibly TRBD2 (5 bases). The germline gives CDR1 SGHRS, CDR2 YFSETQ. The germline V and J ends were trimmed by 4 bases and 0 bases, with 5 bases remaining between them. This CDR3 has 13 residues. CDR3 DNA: TGCGCCAGCAGCGCGGGAGCCAAAAACATTCAGTACTTC. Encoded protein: CASSAGAKNIQYF.

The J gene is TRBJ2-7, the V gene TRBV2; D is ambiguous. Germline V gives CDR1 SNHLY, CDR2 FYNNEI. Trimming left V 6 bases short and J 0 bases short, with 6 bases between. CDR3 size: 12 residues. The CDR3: CASRRSSYEQYF. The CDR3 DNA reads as TGTGCCAGCAGGCGAAGCTCCTACGAGCAGTACTTC.

The DNA for the CDR3 is TGTGCCAGCAGCACCTGGGCAGGGAGGACTGAAGCTTTCTTT. This sequence encodes CASSTWAGRTEAFF. The chain uses TRBV5-6 and TRBJ1-1; a weak D match, TRBD1 (5 bases). The germline V and J ends were trimmed by 4 bases and 5 bases, with 15 bases remaining between them. This CDR3 is 14 amino acids long. Per germline, CDR1 SGHDT and CDR2 YYEEEE.

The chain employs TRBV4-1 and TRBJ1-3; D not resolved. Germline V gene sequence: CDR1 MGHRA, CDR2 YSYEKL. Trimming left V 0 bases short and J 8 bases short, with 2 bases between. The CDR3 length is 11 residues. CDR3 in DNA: TGCGCCAGCAGCCAAGACTACACCATATATTTT. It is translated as CASSQDYTIYF.

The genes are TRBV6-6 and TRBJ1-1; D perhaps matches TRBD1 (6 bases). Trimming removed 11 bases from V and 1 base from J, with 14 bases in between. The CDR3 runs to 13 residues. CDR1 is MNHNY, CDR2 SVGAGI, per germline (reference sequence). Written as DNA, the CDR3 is TGTGCCGTACGAAAACAGGGGAACACTGAAGCTTTCTTT. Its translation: CAVRKQGNTEAFF.

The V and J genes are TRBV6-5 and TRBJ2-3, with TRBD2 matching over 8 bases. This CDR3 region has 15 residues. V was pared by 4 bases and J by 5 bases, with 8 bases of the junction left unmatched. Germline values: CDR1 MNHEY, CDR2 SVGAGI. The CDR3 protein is CASSCMREVLDTQYF. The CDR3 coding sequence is TGTGCCAGCAGTTGTATGCGGGAGGTTCTAGATACGCAGTATTTT.

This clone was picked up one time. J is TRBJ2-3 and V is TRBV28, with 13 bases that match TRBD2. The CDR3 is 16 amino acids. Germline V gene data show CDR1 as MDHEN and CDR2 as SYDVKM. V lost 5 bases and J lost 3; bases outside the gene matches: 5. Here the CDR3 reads CASSPPGLAGTDTQYF. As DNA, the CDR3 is TGTGCCAGCAGTCCCCCGGGACTAGCGGGAACAGATACGCAGTATTTT.

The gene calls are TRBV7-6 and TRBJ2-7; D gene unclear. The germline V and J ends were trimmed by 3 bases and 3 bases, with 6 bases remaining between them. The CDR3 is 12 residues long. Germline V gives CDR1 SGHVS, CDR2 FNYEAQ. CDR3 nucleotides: TGTGCCAGCAGCTTGACAAACTACGAGCAGTACTTC. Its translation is CASSLTNYEQYF.

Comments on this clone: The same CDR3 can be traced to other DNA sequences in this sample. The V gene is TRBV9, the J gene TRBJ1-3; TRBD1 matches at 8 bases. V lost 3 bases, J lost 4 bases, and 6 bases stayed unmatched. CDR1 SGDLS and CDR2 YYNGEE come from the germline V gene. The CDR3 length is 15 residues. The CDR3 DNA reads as TGTGCCAGCAGCGCCCAGGGGGCATCGGGAAACACCATATATTTT. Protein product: CASSAQGASGNTIYF.

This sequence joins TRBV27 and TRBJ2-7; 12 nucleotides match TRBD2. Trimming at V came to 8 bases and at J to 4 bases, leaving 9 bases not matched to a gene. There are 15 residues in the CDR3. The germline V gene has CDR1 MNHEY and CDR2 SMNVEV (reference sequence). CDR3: CASSRPGLAGYEQYF. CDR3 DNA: TGTGCCAGCTCACGACCCGGACTAGCGGGGTACGAGCAGTACTTC.